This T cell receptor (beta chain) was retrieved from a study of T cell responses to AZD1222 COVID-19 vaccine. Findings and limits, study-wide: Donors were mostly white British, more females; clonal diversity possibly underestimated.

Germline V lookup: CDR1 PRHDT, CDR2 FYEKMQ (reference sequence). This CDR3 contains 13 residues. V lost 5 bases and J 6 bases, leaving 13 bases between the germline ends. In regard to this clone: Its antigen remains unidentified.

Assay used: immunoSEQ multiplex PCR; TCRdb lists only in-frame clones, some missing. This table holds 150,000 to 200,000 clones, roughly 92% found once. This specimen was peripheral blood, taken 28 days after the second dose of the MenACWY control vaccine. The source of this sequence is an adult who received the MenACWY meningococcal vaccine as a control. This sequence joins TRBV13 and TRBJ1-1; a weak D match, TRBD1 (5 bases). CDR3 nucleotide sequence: TGTGCCAGCAGCGTGGGGCCCGGCTCTGAAGCTTTCTTT. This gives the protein CASSVGPGSEAFF. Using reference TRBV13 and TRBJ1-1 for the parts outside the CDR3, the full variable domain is AAGVIQSPRHLIKEKRETATLKCYPIPRHDTVYWYQQGPGQDPQFLISFYEKMQSDKGSIPDRFSAQQFSDYHSELNMSSLELGDSALYFCASSVGPGSEAFFGQGTRLTVV.